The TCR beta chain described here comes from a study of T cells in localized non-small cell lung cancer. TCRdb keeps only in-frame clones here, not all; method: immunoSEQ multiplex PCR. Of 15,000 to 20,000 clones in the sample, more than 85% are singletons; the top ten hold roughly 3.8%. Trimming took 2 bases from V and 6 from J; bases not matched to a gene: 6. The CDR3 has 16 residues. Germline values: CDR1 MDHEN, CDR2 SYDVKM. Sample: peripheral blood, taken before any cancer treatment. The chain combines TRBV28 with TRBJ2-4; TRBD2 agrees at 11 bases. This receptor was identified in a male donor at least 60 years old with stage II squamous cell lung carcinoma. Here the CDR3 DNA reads TGTGCCAGCAGTTTAATAGCGGGAGGGCTGGGAAACATTCAGTACTTC. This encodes CASSLIAGGLGNIQYF.